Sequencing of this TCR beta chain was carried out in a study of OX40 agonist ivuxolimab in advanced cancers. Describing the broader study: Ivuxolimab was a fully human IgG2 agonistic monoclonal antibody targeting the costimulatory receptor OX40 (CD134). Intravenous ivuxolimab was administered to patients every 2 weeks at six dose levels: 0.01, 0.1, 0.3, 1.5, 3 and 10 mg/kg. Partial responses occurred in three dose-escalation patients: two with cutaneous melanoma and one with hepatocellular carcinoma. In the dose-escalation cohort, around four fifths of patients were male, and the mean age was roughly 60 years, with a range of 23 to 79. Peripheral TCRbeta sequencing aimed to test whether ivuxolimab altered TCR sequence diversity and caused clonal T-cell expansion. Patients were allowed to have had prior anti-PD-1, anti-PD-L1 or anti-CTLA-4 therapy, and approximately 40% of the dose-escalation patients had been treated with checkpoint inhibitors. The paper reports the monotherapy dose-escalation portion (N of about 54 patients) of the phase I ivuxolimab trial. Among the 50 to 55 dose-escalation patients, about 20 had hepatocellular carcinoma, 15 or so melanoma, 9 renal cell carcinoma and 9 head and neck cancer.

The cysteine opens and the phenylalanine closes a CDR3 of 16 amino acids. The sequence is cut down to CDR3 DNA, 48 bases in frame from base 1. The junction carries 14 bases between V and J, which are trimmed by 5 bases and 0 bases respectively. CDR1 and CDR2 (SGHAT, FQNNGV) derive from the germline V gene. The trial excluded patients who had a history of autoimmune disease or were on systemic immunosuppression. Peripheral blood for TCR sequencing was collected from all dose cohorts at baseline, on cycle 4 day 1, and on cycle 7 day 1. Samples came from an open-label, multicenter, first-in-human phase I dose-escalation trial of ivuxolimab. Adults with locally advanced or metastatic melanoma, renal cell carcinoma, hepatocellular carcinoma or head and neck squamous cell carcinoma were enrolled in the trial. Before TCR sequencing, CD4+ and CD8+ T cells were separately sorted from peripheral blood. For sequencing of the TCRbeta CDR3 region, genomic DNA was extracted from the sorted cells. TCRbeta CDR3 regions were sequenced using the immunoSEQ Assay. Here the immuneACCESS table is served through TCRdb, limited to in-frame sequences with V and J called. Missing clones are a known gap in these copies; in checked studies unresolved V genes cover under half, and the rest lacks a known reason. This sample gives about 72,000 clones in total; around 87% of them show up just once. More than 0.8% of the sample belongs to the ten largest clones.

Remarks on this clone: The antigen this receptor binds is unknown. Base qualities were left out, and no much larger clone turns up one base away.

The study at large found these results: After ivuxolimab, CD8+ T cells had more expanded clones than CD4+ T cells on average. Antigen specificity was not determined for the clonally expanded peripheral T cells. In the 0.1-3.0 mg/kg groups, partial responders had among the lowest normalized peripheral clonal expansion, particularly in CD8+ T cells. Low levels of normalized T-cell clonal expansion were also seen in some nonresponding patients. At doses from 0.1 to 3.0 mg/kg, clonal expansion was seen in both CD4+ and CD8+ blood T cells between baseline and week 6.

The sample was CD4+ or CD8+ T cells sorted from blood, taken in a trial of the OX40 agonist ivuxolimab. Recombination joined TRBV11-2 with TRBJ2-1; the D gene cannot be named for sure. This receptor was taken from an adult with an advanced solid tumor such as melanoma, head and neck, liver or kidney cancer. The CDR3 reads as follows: CASSRIQALSYNEQFF. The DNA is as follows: TGTGCCAGCAGCCGCATCCAAGCGCTCTCCTACAATGAGCAGTTCTTC.